This T cell receptor (beta chain) was sequenced for a study of shared clonotypes between healthy human individuals. Produced via immunoSEQ multiplex PCR; TCRdb's table is partial and in-frame only. The profile shows some 120,000 clones, about 70% of them singletons. Sample: memory CD8+ T cells sorted from blood. This sample's subset: CD45RO+ cells pooled with CCR7-negative TemRA cells. The sequence derives from a woman under 40 in good health.

CDR3 DNA sequence: TGCGCCAGCAGCCAAGTCAGGCATAGCTCTAACTATGGCTACACCTTC. Protein sequence: CASSQVRHSSNYGYTF. The V and J genes are TRBV4-1 and TRBJ1-2, with D uncertain. Germline V gives CDR1 MGHRA, CDR2 YSYEKL. This CDR3 has 16 residues. Trimming pared 1 base from V and 0 bases from J, leaving 12 bases between.